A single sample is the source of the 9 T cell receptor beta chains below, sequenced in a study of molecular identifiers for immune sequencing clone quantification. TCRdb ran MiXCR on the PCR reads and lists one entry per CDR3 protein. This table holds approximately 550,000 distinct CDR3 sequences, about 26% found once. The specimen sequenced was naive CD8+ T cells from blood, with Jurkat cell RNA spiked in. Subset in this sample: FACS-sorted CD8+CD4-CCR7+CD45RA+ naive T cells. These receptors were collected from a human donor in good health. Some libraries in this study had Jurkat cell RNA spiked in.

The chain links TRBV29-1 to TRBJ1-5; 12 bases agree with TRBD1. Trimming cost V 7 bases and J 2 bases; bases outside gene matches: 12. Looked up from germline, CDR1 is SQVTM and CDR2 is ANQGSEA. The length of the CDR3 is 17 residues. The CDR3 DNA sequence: TGCAGCGCACACCCGGGACAGGGGGCCTTTGGCAATCAGCCCCAGCATTTT. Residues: CSAHPGQGAFGNQPQHF.

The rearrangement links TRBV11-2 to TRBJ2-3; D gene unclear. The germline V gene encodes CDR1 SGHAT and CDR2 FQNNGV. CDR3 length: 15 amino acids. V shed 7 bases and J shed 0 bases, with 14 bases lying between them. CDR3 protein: CASTLEPTSTDTQYF. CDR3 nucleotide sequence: TGTGCCAGCACCCTCGAACCTACTAGCACAGATACGCAGTATTTT.

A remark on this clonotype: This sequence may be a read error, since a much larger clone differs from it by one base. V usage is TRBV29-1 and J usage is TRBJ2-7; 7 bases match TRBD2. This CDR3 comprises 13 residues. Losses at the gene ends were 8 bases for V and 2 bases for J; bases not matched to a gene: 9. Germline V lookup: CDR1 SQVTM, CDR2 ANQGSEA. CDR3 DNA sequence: TGCAGCTCAATACCGGGGGGTACCTACGAGCAGTACTTC. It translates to CSSIPGGTYEQYF.

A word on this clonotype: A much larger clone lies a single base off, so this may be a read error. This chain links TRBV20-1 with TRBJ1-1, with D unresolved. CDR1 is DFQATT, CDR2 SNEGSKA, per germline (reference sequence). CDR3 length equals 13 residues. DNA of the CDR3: TGCGGTGCTAGAATCGCCATGAACACTGAAGCTTTCTTT. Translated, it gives CGARIAMNTEAFF.

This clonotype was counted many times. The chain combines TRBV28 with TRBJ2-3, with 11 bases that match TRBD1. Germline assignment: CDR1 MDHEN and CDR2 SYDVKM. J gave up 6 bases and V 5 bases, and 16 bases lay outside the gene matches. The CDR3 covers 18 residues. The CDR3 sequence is CASSAPGQGALVFDTQYF. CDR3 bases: TGTGCCAGCAGTGCGCCAGGACAGGGGGCCTTGGTATTTGATACGCAGTATTTT.

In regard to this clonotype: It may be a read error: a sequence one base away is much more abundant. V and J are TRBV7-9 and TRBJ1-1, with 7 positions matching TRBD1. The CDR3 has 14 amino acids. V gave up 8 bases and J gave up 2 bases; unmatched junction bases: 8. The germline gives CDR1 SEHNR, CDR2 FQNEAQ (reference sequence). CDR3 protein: CASGLTGANTEAFF. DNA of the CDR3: TGTGCCAGCGGCCTAACAGGGGCTAACACTGAAGCTTTCTTT.

Here the CDR3 DNA reads TGTGCCAGCAGCGATCCGACCGGGACTAGCGGGAGTAGGAGGAATGAGCAGTTCTTC. As protein: CASSDPTGTSGSRRNEQFF. The gene calls are TRBV7-3 and TRBJ2-1, with 14 bases matching TRBD2. The germline gives CDR1 SGHTA, CDR2 FQGTGA. V trimming: 5 bases; J trimming: 7 bases; junction bases outside the gene matches: 16. The CDR3 length is 19 residues.

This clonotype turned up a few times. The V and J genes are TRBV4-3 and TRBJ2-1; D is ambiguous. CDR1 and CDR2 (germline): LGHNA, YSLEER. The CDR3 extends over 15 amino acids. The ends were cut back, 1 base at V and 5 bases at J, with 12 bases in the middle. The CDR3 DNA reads TGCGCCAGCAGCCAAGTACAGCGACCGGACAATGAGCAGTTCTTC. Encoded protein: CASSQVQRPDNEQFF.

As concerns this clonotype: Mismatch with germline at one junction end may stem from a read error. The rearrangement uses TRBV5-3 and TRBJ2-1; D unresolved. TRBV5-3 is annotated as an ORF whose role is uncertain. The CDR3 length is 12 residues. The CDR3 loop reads CASSLALNEQFF. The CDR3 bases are TGTGCCAGCAGCTTGGCCCTGAATGAGCAGTTCTTC.